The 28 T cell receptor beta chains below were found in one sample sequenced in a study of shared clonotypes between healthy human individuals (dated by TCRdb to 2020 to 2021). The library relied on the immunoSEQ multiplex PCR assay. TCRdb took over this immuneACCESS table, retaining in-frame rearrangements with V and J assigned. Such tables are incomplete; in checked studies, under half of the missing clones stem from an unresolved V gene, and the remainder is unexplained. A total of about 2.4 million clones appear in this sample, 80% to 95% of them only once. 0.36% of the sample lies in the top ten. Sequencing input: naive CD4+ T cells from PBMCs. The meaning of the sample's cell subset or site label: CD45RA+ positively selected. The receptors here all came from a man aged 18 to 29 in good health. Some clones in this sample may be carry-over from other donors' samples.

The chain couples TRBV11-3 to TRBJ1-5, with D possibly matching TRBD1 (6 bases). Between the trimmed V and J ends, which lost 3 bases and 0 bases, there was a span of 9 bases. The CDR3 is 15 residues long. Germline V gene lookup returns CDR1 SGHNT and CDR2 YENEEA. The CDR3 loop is CASSLRGHSNQPQHF. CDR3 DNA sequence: TGTGCCAGCAGCTTGCGGGGACATAGCAATCAGCCCCAGCATTTT.

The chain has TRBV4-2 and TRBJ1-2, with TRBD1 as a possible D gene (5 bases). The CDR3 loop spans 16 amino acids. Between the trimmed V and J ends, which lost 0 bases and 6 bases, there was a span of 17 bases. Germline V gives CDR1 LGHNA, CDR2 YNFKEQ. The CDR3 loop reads CASSQDIGGALDGYTF. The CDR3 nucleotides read TGTGCCAGCAGCCAAGACATCGGCGGGGCGCTGGATGGCTACACCTTC.

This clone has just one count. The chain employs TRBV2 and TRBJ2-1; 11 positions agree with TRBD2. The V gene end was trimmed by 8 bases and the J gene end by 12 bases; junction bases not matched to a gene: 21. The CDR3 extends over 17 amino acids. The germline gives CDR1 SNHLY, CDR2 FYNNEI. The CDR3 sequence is CASRLRLLAGGPRAQFF. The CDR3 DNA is TGTGCCAGCCGTTTGAGGTTGTTAGCGGGAGGGCCACGGGCGCAGTTCTTC.

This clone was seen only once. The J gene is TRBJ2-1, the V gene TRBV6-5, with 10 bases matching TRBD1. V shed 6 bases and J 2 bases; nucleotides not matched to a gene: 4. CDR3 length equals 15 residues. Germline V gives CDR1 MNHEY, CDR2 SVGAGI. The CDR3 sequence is CASSPDRGAYNEQFF. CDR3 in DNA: TGTGCCAGCAGCCCGGACAGGGGGGCCTACAATGAGCAGTTCTTC.

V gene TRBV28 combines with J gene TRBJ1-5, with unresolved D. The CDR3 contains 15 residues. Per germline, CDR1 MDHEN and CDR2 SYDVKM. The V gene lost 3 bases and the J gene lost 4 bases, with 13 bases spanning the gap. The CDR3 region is CASSLYGGGNQPQHF. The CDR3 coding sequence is TGTGCCAGCAGTTTGTATGGCGGTGGGAATCAGCCCCAGCATTTT.

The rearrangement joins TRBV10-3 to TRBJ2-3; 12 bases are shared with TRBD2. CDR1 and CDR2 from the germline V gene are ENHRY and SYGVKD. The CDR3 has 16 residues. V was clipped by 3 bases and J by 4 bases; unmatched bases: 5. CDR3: CAISESTSGSADTQYF. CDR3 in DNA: TGTGCCATCAGTGAATCGACTAGCGGGAGCGCAGATACGCAGTATTTT.

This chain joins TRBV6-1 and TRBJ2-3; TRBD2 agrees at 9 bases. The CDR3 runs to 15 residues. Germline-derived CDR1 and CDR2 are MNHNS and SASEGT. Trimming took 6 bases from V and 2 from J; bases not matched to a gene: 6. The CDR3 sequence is CASRTSGYPTDTQYF. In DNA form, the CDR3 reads TGTGCCAGCAGGACTAGCGGATACCCCACAGATACGCAGTATTTT.

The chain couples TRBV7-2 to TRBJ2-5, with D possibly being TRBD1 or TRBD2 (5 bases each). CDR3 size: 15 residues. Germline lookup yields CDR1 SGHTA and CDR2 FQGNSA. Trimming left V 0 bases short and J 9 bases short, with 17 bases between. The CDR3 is CASSLAGSSLGAQYF. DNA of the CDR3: TGTGCCAGCAGCTTAGCAGGGAGCAGCCTAGGGGCCCAGTACTTC. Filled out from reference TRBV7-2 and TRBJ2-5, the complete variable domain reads GAGVSQSPSNKVTEKGKDVELRCDPISGHTALYWYRQSLGQGLEFLIYFQGNSAPDKSGLPSDRFSAERTGGSVSTLTIQRTQQEDSAVYLCASSLAGSSLGAQYFGPGTRLLVL.

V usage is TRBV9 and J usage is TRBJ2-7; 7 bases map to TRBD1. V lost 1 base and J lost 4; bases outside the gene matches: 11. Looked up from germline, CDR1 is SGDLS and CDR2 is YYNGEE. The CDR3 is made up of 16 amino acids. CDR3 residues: CASSVPDRVGFYEQYF. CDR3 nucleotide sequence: TGTGCCAGCAGCGTACCCGACAGGGTTGGGTTTTACGAGCAGTACTTC.

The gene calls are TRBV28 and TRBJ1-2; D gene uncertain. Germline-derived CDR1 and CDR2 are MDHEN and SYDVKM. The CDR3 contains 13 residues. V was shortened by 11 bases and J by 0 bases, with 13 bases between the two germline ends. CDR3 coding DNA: TGTGCCGCGTTGGAGGGTACTAACTATGGCTACACCTTC. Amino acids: CAALEGTNYGYTF.

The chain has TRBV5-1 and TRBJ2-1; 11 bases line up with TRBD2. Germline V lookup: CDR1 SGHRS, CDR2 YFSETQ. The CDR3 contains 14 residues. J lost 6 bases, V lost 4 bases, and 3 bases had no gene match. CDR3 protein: CASSGSGRGNEQFF. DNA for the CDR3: TGCGCCAGCAGCGGTAGCGGGAGGGGCAATGAGCAGTTCTTC.

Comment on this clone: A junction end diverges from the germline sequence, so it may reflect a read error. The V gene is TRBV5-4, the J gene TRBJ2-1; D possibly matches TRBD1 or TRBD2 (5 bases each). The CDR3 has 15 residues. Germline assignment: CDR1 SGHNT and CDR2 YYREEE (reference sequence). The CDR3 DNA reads TGTGCCAGCAACTTGGAGGCAGGGCCCTACAATGAGCAGTTCTTC. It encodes CASNLEAGPYNEQFF. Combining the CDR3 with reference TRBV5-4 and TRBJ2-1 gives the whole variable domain ETGVTQSPTHLIKTRGQQVTLRCSSQSGHNTVSWYQQALGQGPQFIFQYYREEENGRGNFPPRFSGLQFPNYSSELNVNALELDDSALYLCASNLEAGPYNEQFFGPGTRLTVL.

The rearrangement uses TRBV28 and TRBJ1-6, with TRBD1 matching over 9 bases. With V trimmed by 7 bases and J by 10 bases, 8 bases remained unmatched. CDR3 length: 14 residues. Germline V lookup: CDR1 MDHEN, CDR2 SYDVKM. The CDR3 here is CASTGTGFFSPLHF. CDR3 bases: TGTGCCAGCACCGGGACAGGGTTTTTCTCACCCCTCCACTTT.

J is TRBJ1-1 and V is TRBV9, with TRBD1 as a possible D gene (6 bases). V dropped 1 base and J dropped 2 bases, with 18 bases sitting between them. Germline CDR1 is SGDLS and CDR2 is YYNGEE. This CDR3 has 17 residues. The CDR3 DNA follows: TGTGCCAGCAGCGTATTAAAAGGGGGGTCTGGCAACACTGAAGCTTTCTTT. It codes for CASSVLKGGSGNTEAFF.

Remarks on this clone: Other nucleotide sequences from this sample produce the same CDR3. Here the CDR3 reads CASSWGTGEDTQYF. DNA for the CDR3: TGCGCCAGCAGCTGGGGGACAGGGGAGGATACGCAGTATTTT. The V gene is TRBV5-1, the J gene TRBJ2-3, with 10 nucleotides matching TRBD1. The junction had 4 bases not matched to a gene; V was cut back by 3 bases and J by 6 bases. The CDR3 runs to 14 residues. Germline V lookup: CDR1 SGHRS, CDR2 YFSETQ. The full variable domain, completed using reference TRBV5-1 and TRBJ2-3, is KAGVTQTPRYLIKTRGQQVTLSCSPISGHRSVSWYQQTPGQGLQFLFEYFSETQRNKGNFPGRFSGRQFSNSRSEMNVSTLELGDSALYLCASSWGTGEDTQYFGPGTRLTVL.

The CDR3 DNA follows: TGTGCCACCGGGTGGCTAGCGGGAGGGAGCACAGATACGCAGTATTTT. Translating it yields CATGWLAGGSTDTQYF. The rearrangement links TRBV28 to TRBJ2-3; 12 bases are shared with TRBD2. The CDR3 spans 16 residues. The junction had 8 bases not matched to a gene; V was cut back by 10 bases and J by 0 bases. Germline CDR1 is MDHEN and CDR2 is SYDVKM.

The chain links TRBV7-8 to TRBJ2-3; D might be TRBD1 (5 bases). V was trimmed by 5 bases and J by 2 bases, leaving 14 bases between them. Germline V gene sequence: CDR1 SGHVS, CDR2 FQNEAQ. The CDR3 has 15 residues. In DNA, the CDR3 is TGTGCCAGCAGCCGACCGACAGCTACCACAGATACGCAGTATTTT. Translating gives CASSRPTATTDTQYF.

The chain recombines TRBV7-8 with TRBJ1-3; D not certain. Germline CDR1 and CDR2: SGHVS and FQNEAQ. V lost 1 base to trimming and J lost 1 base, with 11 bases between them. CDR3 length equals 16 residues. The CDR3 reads CASSLVGWQSGNTIYF. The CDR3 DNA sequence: TGTGCCAGCAGCTTAGTTGGGTGGCAGTCTGGAAACACCATATATTTT.

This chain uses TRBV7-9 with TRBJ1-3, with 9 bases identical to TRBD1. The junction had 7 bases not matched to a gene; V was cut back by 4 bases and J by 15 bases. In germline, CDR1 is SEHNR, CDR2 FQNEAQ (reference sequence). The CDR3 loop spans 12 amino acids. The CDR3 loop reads CASSSPPGQGYF. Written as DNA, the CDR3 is TGTGCCAGCAGCTCACCCCCGGGACAGGGATATTTT. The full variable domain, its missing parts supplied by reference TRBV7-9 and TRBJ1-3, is DTGVSQNPRHKITKRGQNVTFRCDPISEHNRLYWYRQTLGQGPEFLTYFQNEAQLEKSRLLSDRFSAERPKGSFSTLEIQRTEQGDSAMYLCASSSPPGQGYFGEGSWLTVV.

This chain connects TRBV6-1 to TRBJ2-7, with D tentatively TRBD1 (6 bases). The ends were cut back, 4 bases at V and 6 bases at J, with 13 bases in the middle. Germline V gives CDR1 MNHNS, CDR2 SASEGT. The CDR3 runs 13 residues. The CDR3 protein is CASSVKDSLEQYF. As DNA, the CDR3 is TGTGCCAGCAGTGTAAAGGACAGCCTCGAGCAGTACTTC.

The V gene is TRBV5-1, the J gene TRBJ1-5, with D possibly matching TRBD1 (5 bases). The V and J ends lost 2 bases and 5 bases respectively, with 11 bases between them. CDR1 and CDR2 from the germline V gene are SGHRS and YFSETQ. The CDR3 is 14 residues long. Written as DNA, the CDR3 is TGCGCCAGCAGCTTCGGGGGGATCCATCAGCCCCAGCATTTT. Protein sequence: CASSFGGIHQPQHF.

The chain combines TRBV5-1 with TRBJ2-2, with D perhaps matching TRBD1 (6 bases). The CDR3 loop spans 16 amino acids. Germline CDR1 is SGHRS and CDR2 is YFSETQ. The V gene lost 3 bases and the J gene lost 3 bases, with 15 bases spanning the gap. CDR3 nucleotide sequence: TGCGCCAGCAGCTCTTTTGGGGGCGCGGACACCGGGGAGCTGTTTTTT. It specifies CASSSFGGADTGELFF. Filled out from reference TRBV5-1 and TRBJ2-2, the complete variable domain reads KAGVTQTPRYLIKTRGQQVTLSCSPISGHRSVSWYQQTPGQGLQFLFEYFSETQRNKGNFPGRFSGRQFSNSRSEMNVSTLELGDSALYLCASSSFGGADTGELFFGEGSRLTVL.

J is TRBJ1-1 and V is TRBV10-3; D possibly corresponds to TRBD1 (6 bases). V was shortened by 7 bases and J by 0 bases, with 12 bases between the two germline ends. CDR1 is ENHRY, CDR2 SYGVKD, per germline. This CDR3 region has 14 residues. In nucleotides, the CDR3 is TGTGCCATCAATAACAGGGCAATGAACACTGAAGCTTTCTTT. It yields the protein CAINNRAMNTEAFF.

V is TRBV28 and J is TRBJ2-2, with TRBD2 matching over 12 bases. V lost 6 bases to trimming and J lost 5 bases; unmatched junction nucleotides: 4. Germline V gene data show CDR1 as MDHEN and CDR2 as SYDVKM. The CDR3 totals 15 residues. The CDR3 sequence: CASRFGLAGTGELFF. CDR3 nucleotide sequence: TGTGCCAGCAGGTTTGGACTAGCGGGAACCGGGGAGCTGTTTTTT. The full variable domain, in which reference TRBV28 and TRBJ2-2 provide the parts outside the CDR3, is DVKVTQSSRYLVKRTGEKVFLECVQDMDHENMFWYRQDPGLGLRLIYFSYDVKMKEKGDIPEGYSVSREKKERFSLILESASTNQTSMYLCASRFGLAGTGELFFGEGSRLTVL.

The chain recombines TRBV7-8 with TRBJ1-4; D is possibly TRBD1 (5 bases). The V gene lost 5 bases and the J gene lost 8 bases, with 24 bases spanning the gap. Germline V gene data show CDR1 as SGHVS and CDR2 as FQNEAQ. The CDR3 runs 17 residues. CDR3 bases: TGTGCCAGCAGCCCTATTCTTTGGTATAGGGACGAGGAAAAACTGTTTTTT. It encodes CASSPILWYRDEEKLFF. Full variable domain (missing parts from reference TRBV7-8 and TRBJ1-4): GAGVSQSPRYKVAKRGQDVALRCDPISGHVSLFWYQQALGQGPEFLTYFQNEAQLDKSGLPSDRFFAERPEGSVSTLKIQRTQQEDSAVYLCASSPILWYRDEEKLFFGSGTQLSVL.

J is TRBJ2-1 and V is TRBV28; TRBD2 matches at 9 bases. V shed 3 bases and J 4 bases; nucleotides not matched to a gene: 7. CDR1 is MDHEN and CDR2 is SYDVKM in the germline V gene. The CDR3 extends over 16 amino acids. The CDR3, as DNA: TGTGCCAGCAGTTTGATGACTAGCGGAGGATACAATGAGCAGTTCTTC. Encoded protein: CASSLMTSGGYNEQFF.

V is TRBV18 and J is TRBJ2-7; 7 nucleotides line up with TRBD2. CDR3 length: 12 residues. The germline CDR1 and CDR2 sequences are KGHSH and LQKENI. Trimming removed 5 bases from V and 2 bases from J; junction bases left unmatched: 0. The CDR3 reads CASSAGAYEQYF. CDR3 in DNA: TGTGCCAGCTCAGCGGGGGCCTACGAGCAGTACTTC.

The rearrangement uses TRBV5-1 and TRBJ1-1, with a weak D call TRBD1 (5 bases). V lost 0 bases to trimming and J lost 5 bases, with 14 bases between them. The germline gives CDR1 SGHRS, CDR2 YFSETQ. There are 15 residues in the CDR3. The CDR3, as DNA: TGCGCCAGCAGCTTGGAGGGCAGGGAAAATACTGAAGCTTTCTTT. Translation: CASSLEGRENTEAFF.